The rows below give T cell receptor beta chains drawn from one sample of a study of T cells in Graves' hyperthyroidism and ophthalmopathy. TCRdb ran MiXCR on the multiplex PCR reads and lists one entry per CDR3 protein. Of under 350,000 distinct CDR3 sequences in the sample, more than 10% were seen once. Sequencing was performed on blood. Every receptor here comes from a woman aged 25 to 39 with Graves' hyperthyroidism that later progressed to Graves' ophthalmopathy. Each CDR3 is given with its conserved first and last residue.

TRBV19	CASSPAGTNTGELFF
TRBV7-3	CASSSTGPRFDEQFF
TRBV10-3	CAISSTGKGSGNTIYF
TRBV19	CASSSGRAVNEQFF
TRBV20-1	CSRSSSYNEQFF
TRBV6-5	CASSYSPGTGYSGANVLTF
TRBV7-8	CASSLLYNEQFF
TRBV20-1	CSAETDRGKKTQYF
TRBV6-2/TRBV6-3	CASSPDTYEQYF
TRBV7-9	CASSHPRDRGPTEAFF
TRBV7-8	CASSFGGETQYF
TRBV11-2	CASSLAGVGAGGKWQYF
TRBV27	CASSRTSGRTRNEQFF
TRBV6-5	CASSYSEGFTPWRLADTNTGELFF
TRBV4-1	CASSPWDRVIVTEAFF
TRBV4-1	CASSPADSGSYEQYF
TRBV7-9	CASSPQGNEKLFF
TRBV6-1	CASSSSLAGGYEQYF
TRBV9	CASGDLGQYF
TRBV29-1	CSVGGPSGMYHEQFF
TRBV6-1	CASRSPGTSGRREETQYF
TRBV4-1	CASSNLAGDMTGELFF